This T cell receptor beta chain was recorded in a study of blood T cell repertoires in COVID-19. Study-level information: Sources were T cells, B-cell-depleted T cells, or PBMCs; the material itself was cDNA or gDNA.

The CDR3 has 13 amino acids. Between the trimmed V and J ends, which lost 10 bases and 3 bases, there was a span of 14 bases. Germline CDR1 KGHDR, CDR2 SFDVKD. Seattle cases were enrolled at active infection and followed longitudinally. This clone has only a few counts. As originally analysed: Estimated nucleated cell counts came from reference gene primer amplification. The data were produced by immunoSEQ multiplex PCR, yet TCRdb's version contains in-frame clones alone and is incomplete. The V and J calls and clone size were taken over from that table, and D and trimming were inferred from the DNA. The data show roughly 300,000 clones, approximately 84% seen once.

The clonotype originates from a human donor with COVID-19, enrolled during active disease. The donor label of this sample is uncertain. This chain uses TRBV24-1 with TRBJ1-1; unclear D gene. Sequencing was performed on peripheral blood. The CDR3 sequence is CATRRERDTEAFF. As DNA, the CDR3 is TGTGCCACGAGAAGAGAGCGGGACACTGAAGCTTTCTTT.